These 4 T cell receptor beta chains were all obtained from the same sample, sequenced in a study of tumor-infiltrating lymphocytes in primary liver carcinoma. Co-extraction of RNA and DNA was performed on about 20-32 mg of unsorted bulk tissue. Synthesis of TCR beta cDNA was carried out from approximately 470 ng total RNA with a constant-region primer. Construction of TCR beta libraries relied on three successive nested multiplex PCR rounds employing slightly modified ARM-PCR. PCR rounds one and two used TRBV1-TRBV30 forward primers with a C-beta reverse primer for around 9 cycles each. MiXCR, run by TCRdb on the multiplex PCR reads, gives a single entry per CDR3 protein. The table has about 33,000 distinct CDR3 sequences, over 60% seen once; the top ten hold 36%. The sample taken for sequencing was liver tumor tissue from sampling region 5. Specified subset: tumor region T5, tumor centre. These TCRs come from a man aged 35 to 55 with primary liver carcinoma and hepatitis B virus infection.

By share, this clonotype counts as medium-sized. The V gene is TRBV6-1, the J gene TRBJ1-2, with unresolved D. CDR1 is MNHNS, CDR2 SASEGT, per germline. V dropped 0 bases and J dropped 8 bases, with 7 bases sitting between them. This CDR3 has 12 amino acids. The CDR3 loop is CASSEALLGYTF. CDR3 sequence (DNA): TGTGCCAGCAGTGAAGCGCTCTTAGGCTACACCTTC.

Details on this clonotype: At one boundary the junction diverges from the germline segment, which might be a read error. In nucleotides, the CDR3 is TGTGCCAACAGTCAAACAGGGTTCGGGGCCAACGTCCTGATTTTC. It is translated as CANSQTGFGANVLIF. The chain recombines TRBV6-1 with TRBJ2-6, with D possibly TRBD1 on 6 matching bases. Germline CDR1 reads MNHNS; CDR2 reads SASEGT. CDR3 size: 15 residues.

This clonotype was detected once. The CDR3 region is CASSQAGWGNTEAFF. CDR3 DNA sequence: TGCGCCAGCAGCCAAGCCGGTTGGGGAAACACTGAAGCTTTCTTT. The genes are TRBV4-1 and TRBJ1-1, with no clear D. The CDR3 runs to 15 residues. V was clipped by 1 base and J by 2 bases, with 11 bases between them. The germline V gene has CDR1 MGHRA and CDR2 YSYEKL.

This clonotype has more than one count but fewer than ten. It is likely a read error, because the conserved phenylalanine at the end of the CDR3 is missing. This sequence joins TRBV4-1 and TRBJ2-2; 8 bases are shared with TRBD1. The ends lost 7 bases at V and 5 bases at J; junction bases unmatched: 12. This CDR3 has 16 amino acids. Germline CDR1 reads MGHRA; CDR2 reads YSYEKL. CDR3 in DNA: TGCGCCAGCAACGATATGGACAGGGAGTTAACCGGGGAGCTGTTTGTT. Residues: CASNDMDRELTGELFV.